This TCR beta chain comes out of a study of OX40 agonist ivuxolimab in advanced cancers. Study-wide background: Ivuxolimab, an antibody acting as an agonist of OX40 (CD134), was used to treat patients. Mean age 60 years, range about 20 to 85; roughly 82% male. Study-wide results and caveats: Antigen specificity was not determined for the expanded peripheral T cells.

The germline V gene encodes CDR1 MNHEY and CDR2 SMNVEV (reference sequence). CDR3 length equals 14 residues. With 8 bases clipped from V and 8 bases from J, the junction kept 10 bases outside the gene matches. The study sampled blood at baseline, cycle 4 day 1, and cycle 7 day 1. This clone has just a few counts. Its antigen is still unknown. TCRdb keeps only in-frame clones here, not all; method: immunoSEQ multiplex PCR. The data contain about 87,000 clones, around 78% of them singletons. The sequencing used CD4+ or CD8+ T cells sorted from blood, collected in a trial of the OX40 agonist ivuxolimab. This sequence originates from an adult with an advanced solid tumor such as melanoma, head and neck, liver or kidney cancer. V usage is TRBV27 and J usage is TRBJ1-2; 11 bases are shared with TRBD1. Here the CDR3 DNA reads TGTGCCAGCCGCGCCGGGACAGGGGGGAGAGGCTACACCTTC. Translated, it gives CASRAGTGGRGYTF.